One and the same sample provided the 16 T cell receptor beta chains below, sequenced in a study of blood T cell repertoires in COVID-19. Assay used: immunoSEQ multiplex PCR; TCRdb lists only in-frame clones, some missing. The sample comprises 190,000 or so clones, about 87% of which are singletons, and 0.88% rests with the top ten. Sequenced input: peripheral blood. These receptors were obtained from a woman aged 18-30 years who had recovered from COVID-19.

V and J are TRBV27 and TRBJ2-1, with TRBD2 matching over 10 bases. CDR1 MNHEY and CDR2 SMNVEV come from the germline V gene (reference sequence). The CDR3 runs 16 residues. After removal of 7 bases from V and 8 bases from J, the junction contained 14 bases not matched to a gene. The CDR3 coding sequence is TGTGCCAGCATCAGTACAGGGACTAGCGAGAGGCATGAGCAGTTCTTC. This translates into CASISTGTSERHEQFF.

This clone was recorded a few times. J is TRBJ1-1 and V is TRBV6-2 or TRBV6-3; unclear D gene. This CDR3 contains 15 residues. Trimming shortened V by 6 bases and J by 1 base, and 15 bases separated the two germline ends. Germline lookup yields CDR1 MNHEY and CDR2 SVGEGT. The DNA of the CDR3 is TGTGCCAGCAGCCCACACCGGGCGGGGAACACTGAAGCTTTCTTT. Its protein product is CASSPHRAGNTEAFF.

The V call is TRBV6-5, the J call TRBJ2-7, with 7 nucleotides matching TRBD1. CDR1 MNHEY and CDR2 SVGAGI come from the germline V gene. With 10 bases clipped from V and 0 bases from J, the junction kept 12 bases outside the gene matches. The CDR3 is 15 amino acids. The CDR3 spells CATEPGTESSYEQYF. In nucleotides, the CDR3 is TGTGCCACCGAGCCCGGGACAGAGAGCTCCTACGAGCAGTACTTC.

This chain connects TRBV5-4 to TRBJ1-1; D perhaps matches TRBD1 (6 bases). The ends were cut back, 4 bases at V and 7 bases at J, with 20 bases in the middle. Germline values: CDR1 SGHNT, CDR2 YYREEE (reference sequence). The length of the CDR3 is 15 residues. Here the CDR3 reads CASSPRGAIGGEAFF. The CDR3 DNA is TGTGCCAGCAGCCCCAGGGGCGCGATAGGAGGTGAAGCTTTCTTT.

The rearrangement links TRBV6-2 or TRBV6-3 to TRBJ1-1, with D possibly being TRBD1 (5 bases). Germline CDR1 MNHEY, CDR2 SVGEGT. The CDR3 loop spans 12 amino acids. V lost 2 bases and J 8 bases, leaving 9 bases between the germline ends. The CDR3 DNA reads as TGTGCCAGCAGTTACGGGGCGCACGAAGCTTTCTTT. It is translated as CASSYGAHEAFF.

This chain joins TRBV5-1 and TRBJ1-5; 8 positions match TRBD1. The CDR3 runs 16 residues. From germline, CDR1 is SGHRS and CDR2 YFSETQ. V lost 3 bases, J lost 2 bases, and 7 bases stayed unmatched. For the CDR3, the DNA is TGCGCCAGCAGCTGGGTGGACAGGGACGGCAATCAGCCCCAGCATTTT. Translation gives CASSWVDRDGNQPQHF.

The chain is built from TRBV30 and TRBJ2-3; 7 nucleotides line up with TRBD2. The trim removed 1 base at V and 3 bases at J, leaving 1 base unmatched. CDR1 is GTSNPN, CDR2 SVGIG, per germline (reference sequence). This CDR3 comprises 13 residues. CDR3 sequence (DNA): TGTGCCTGGAGTGGGGGAGGGACAGATACGCAGTATTTT. It codes for CAWSGGGTDTQYF.

This chain joins TRBV3-1 (or the pseudogene TRBV3-2) and TRBJ2-3, with D maybe TRBD2 (6 bases). Between the trimmed V and J ends, which lost 1 base and 2 bases, there was a span of 19 bases. Looked up from germline, CDR1 is LGHDT and CDR2 is YNNKEL (reference sequence). This CDR3 comprises 18 residues. CDR3 nucleotide sequence: TGTGCCAGCAGCCAAGCTGGAAAAGGGCGGGACCACACAGATACGCAGTATTTT. Protein: CASSQAGKGRDHTDTQYF.

The chain has TRBV7-9 and TRBJ2-3; no reliable D call. Germline CDR1 reads SEHNR; CDR2 reads FQNEAQ (reference sequence). Trimming took off 5 bases at V and 4 bases at J, with 10 bases between the two ends. The CDR3 is 13 amino acids. CDR3 coding DNA: TGTGCCAGCAGCGCAAGAGTTTCAGATACGCAGTATTTT. It is translated as CASSARVSDTQYF.

The chain combines TRBV13 with TRBJ1-1; D perhaps matches TRBD1 (5 bases). Germline V gene data show CDR1 as PRHDT and CDR2 as FYEKMQ (reference sequence). V was shortened by 6 bases and J by 1 base, with 15 bases between the two germline ends. This CDR3 is 15 amino acids long. CDR3 region: CASSWAGYTNTEAFF. CDR3 coding DNA: TGTGCCAGCAGTTGGGCAGGGTACACGAACACTGAAGCTTTCTTT.

The chain joins TRBV6-2 or TRBV6-3 to TRBJ2-7; perhaps TRBD1 as D (5 bases). There are 16 residues in the CDR3. The germline V and J ends were trimmed by 0 bases and 5 bases, with 17 bases remaining between them. Looked up from germline, CDR1 is MNHEY and CDR2 is SVGEGT. CDR3 sequence reads: CASSYSIQESLHEQYF. CDR3 DNA sequence: TGTGCCAGCAGTTACTCAATACAGGAGTCTTTGCACGAGCAGTACTTC.

The chain employs TRBV6-1 and TRBJ1-6, with D unresolved. Germline lookup yields CDR1 MNHNS and CDR2 SASEGT. V lost 4 bases and J 7 bases, leaving 17 bases between the germline ends. This CDR3 has 16 residues. CDR3 in amino acids: CASSAPGAALNSPLHF. DNA of the CDR3: TGTGCCAGCAGTGCACCGGGAGCCGCCCTGAATTCACCCCTCCACTTT.

The chain joins TRBV6-5 to TRBJ2-5, with unresolved D. The CDR3 has 14 amino acids. The ends were cut back, 7 bases at V and 1 base at J, with 13 bases in the middle. Germline V gene data show CDR1 as MNHEY and CDR2 as SVGAGI. The CDR3 DNA is TGTGCCAGCATTGCTAGGTCGAGCCAAGAGACCCAGTACTTC. Translated, it gives CASIARSSQETQYF.

This sequence joins TRBV6-1 and TRBJ1-5; D gene uncertain. V was shortened by 1 base and J by 8 bases, with 15 bases between the two germline ends. The CDR3 loop spans 15 amino acids. CDR1 and CDR2 (germline): MNHNS, SASEGT. CDR3 amino acids: CASSEEGSGPEPQHF. For the CDR3, the DNA is TGTGCCAGCAGTGAAGAAGGGAGCGGACCGGAGCCCCAGCATTTT.

The gene calls are TRBV6-2 or TRBV6-3 and TRBJ2-5, with D perhaps TRBD1 (5 bases). From germline, CDR1 is MNHEY and CDR2 SVGEGT. V shed 2 bases and J shed 8 bases, with 12 bases lying between them. The CDR3 is made up of 13 amino acids. CDR3 nucleotides: TGTGCCAGCAGTTACGGGATCACAGGCACCCAGTACTTC. Translating it yields CASSYGITGTQYF.

This chain joins TRBV4-3 and TRBJ1-2; D is uncertain. The V end lost 0 bases, the J end lost 5 bases, and 13 bases lay between the germline ends. CDR3 length: 15 amino acids. Germline CDR1 and CDR2: LGHNA and YSLEER. CDR3 DNA sequence: TGCGCCAGCAGCCAAGATGACCGTCCGGGGTATGGCTACACCTTC. Its translation: CASSQDDRPGYGYTF.